Listed here are 6 T cell receptor beta chains from one sample, sequenced in a study of cytomegalovirus exposure and HLA in healthy donors. PCR employed 60 Vbeta and 13 Jbeta primers. Sequenced by immunoSEQ multiplex PCR; TCRdb stores in-frame clones only, minus some. This table holds more than 80,000 clones, 65% to 80% found once. Sample: PBMCs. All receptors derive from a man in his 60s in good health and CMV-seronegative.

The CDR3 coding sequence is TGTGCCAGCAGCTTGATCGGGAGCAAGAACACTGAAGCTTTCTTT. Translation: CASSLIGSKNTEAFF. This rearrangement joins TRBV5-6 to TRBJ1-1, with unresolved D. This CDR3 is built from 15 residues. V dropped 1 base and J dropped 1 base, with 11 bases sitting between them. Germline V gene sequence: CDR1 SGHDT, CDR2 YYEEEE.

J is TRBJ2-7 and V is TRBV6-4; TRBD1 aligns across 8 bases. The trim removed 2 bases at V and 3 bases at J, leaving 6 bases unmatched. The CDR3 extends over 15 amino acids. CDR1 and CDR2 (germline): MRHNA, SNTAGT. The CDR3 loop is CASSDPGQGVYEQYF. CDR3 DNA sequence: TGTGCCAGCAGTGACCCCGGACAGGGCGTCTACGAGCAGTACTTC.

The gene calls are TRBV30 and TRBJ2-5; possible D gene TRBD2, 5 bases. Trimming pared 4 bases from V and 2 bases from J, leaving 11 bases between. Germline CDR1 is GTSNPN and CDR2 is SVGIG (reference sequence). This CDR3 has 13 amino acids. The CDR3 DNA follows: TGTGCCTGGACGAACGGGGTGCAAGAGACCCAGTACTTC. This codes for CAWTNGVQETQYF. The full variable domain, rest sourced from reference TRBV30 and TRBJ2-5, is SQTIHQWPATLVQPVGSPLSLECTVEGTSNPNLYWYRQAAGRGLQLLFYSVGIGQISSEVPQNLSASRPQDRQFILSSKKLLLSDSGFYLCAWTNGVQETQYFGPGTRLLVL.

CDR3 loop: CASSKGLAQETQYF. CDR3 nucleotide sequence: TGTGCCAGCAGCAAAGGACTAGCCCAAGAGACCCAGTACTTC. The gene calls are TRBV6-5 and TRBJ2-5, with TRBD2 matching over 8 bases. Germline CDR1 is MNHEY and CDR2 is SVGAGI. V was pared by 6 bases and J by 1 base, with 4 bases of the junction left unmatched. The CDR3 totals 14 residues.

V usage is TRBV10-3 and J usage is TRBJ1-1, with 7 bases identical to TRBD1. The CDR3 loop spans 15 amino acids. Germline lookup yields CDR1 ENHRY and CDR2 SYGVKD. V gave up 7 bases and J gave up 0 bases; unmatched junction bases: 8. The CDR3 protein is CAIMEGAPLNTEAFF. CDR3 nucleotides: TGTGCCATCATGGAGGGGGCCCCTTTGAACACTGAAGCTTTCTTT.

This clone was seen more than once but under ten times. The chain joins TRBV19 to TRBJ1-1; D is ambiguous. The CDR3 runs 12 residues. Deletions cut 5 bases from V and 3 bases from J, with 7 bases between. In germline, CDR1 is LNHDA, CDR2 SQIVND (reference sequence). The CDR3 DNA reads TGTGCCAGTAGTGCGCATTACACTGAAGCTTTCTTT. This translates into CASSAHYTEAFF.